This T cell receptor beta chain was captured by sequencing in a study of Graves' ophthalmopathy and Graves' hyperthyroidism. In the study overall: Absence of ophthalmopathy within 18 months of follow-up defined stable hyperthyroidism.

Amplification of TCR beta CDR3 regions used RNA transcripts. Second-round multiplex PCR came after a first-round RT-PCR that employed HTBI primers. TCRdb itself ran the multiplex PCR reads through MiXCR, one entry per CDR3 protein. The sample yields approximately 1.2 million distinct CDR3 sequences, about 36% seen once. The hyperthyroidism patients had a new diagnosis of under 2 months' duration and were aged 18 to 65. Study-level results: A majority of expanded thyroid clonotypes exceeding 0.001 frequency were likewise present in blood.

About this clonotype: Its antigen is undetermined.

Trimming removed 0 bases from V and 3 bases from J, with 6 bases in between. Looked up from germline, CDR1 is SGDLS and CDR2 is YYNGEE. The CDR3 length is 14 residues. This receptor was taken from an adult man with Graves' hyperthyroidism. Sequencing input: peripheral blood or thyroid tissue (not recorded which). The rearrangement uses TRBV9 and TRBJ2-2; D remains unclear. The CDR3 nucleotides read TGTGCCAGCAGCGTAGCCGTAGACACCGGGGAGCTGTTTTTT. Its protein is CASSVAVDTGELFF.